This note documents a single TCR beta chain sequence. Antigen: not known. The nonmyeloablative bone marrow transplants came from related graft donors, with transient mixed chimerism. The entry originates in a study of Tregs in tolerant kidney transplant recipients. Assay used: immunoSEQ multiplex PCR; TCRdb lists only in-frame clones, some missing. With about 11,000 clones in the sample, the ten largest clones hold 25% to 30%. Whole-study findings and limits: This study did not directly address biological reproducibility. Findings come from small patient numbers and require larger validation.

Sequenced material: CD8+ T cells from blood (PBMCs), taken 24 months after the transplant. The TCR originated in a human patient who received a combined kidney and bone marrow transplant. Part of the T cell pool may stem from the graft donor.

CDR3 loop: CASSYRGTGGYEQYF. The CDR3 bases that were read are TGTGCCAGCAGCTACCGAGGGACAGGAGGCTACGAG. The chain has TRBV11-3 and TRBJ2-7; 8 bases map to TRBD1. Read coverage stops 3 residues before the CDR3 terminus; the germline J gene supplies the remainder. The germline gives CDR1 SGHNT, CDR2 YENEEA. This CDR3 is 15 amino acids long. V lost 4 bases and J lost 3; bases outside the gene matches: 8.